This T cell receptor beta chain came from a study of CD8 T cells in Susac syndrome (dated by TCRdb to between 2019 and 2020). With regard to the full study: Among the sequenced Susac syndrome patients, five or six had clinically active disease and under 10 were in clinical remission. Whether CD8+ T cell activation and differentiation in Susac syndrome was antigen driven was tested using repertoire sequencing. At blood withdrawal, Susac syndrome patients were therapy-naive, treated with corticosteroids (with IVIg additionally given to some), or treated with IVIg alone.

The germline V gene (reference sequence) gives CDR1 as DFQATT and CDR2 as SNEGSKA. Ends trimmed: V by 5 bases, J by 1 base; bases unmatched to a gene: 0. The CDR3 goes from the cysteine to the phenylalanine over 13 residues. CDR3 DNA is the only sequence kept; it has 39 bases, read in frame from the first base. RNA was extracted with the RNeasy kit and about 0.5 to 1 ug was reverse transcribed using random hexamers. The immunoSEQ multiplex PCR assay, covering 54 Vbeta and 13 Jbeta segments, was used to amplify TCR beta CDR3 regions. To correct PCR amplification bias, a synthetic template baseline was used for both primer optimization and computational correction. The original methods were these. Only productive sequences were kept, with reads annotated to V, D and J genes according to IMGT and analyzed in immunoSEQ Analyzer. Clonality was computed as one minus Shannon entropy normalized by log2 of the number of productive unique sequences. For each patient and control, public and private clones were evaluated among the 100 most prevalent clones. A clone was defined as Susac-specific if it was absent from the healthy and MS cohorts, from about a thousand published viral clones and from other ImmuneACCESS disease sequences. TCRdb handled the public reads itself, with Q25 trimming in fastp and clone calling in MiXCR, and kept productive beta chains. Records with the same CDR3 protein are collapsed into one entry carrying the most frequent genes and DNA. The V and J calls follow TCRdb's processing rather than the paper's. This sample lists about 210,000 distinct CDR3 sequences; 94% were detected once. The ten largest clones take up about 0.15% of the sample.

Note on this clonotype: The antigen this receptor binds is unknown. The record has no base qualities; no much larger clone is one base away.

High-throughput TCR beta sequencing profiled peripheral blood CD8+ and CD4+ T cells from healthy donors, Susac syndrome patients and multiple sclerosis patients. Susac syndrome patients met recently defined diagnostic criteria for definite or probable disease. Bulk CD8+ and CD4+ T cells were purified by magnetic negative isolation, while CD8+ TEMRA cells were enriched using FACS. Blood was drawn into EDTA tubes, processed within 24 hours, and PBMCs were isolated by density gradient centrifugation. PBMCs destined for TCR sequencing were cryopreserved in liquid nitrogen and later thawed in a 37 °C water bath. Purity of sorted or isolated CD4+, CD8+ and CD8+ TEMRA cells was at least 90%. The research as a whole found: The number of individuals in the TCR sequencing and HLA analysis was acknowledged as relatively small. In patients with Susac syndrome, the CD4+ T cell repertoire showed no detectable clonal expansion.

The source material was CD4+ T cells from PBMCs. The clonotype comes from a human donor with Susac syndrome. The rearrangement joined TRBV20-1 to TRBJ2-3, and TRBD2 matches 10 of the central bases. The sequence in DNA is TGCAGTGCTCTAGCGGGGGGCACAGATACGCAGTATTTT. This yields the protein CSALAGGTDTQYF.